This T cell receptor (beta chain) is drawn from a study of blood T cell repertoires in COVID-19. Study background: Samples came from the United States, Italy and Spain, spanning acute and convalescent COVID-19. From T cells, B-cell-depleted T cells, or PBMCs came the material, which was cDNA or gDNA.

Trimming took 2 bases from V and 1 from J, leaving 8 bases between them. This CDR3 is built from 15 residues. CDR1 is LNHDA, CDR2 SQIVND, per germline (reference sequence). In the original analysis: For nucleated cells, counts were estimated from reference gene primer amplification. Libraries were prepared by immunoSEQ multiplex PCR; TCRdb keeps only in-frame clonotypes and omits some of them. V, J and clone size are taken as reported in that table, and D and trimming were inferred from the DNA itself. The sample holds about 200,000 clones; about 88% are singletons and the top ten take roughly 6.2%. This receptor was taken from a woman in her thirties or forties who had recovered from COVID-19. The sequenced sample was peripheral blood. V gene TRBV19 combines with J gene TRBJ2-2; D remains unclear. The CDR3 here is CASSISAVNTGELFF. Here the CDR3 DNA reads TGTGCCAGTAGTATAAGCGCGGTGAACACCGGGGAGCTGTTTTTT. The full variable domain, in which reference TRBV19 and TRBJ2-2 provide the parts outside the CDR3, is DGGITQSPKYLFRKEGQNVTLSCEQNLNHDAMYWYRQDPGQGLRLIYYSQIVNDFQKGDIAEGYSVSREKKESFPLTVTSAQKNPTAFYLCASSISAVNTGELFFGEGSRLTVL.